Presented here are 5 T cell receptor beta chains from one specimen sequenced in a study of vaccination effects on CD4 cells after COVID-19. With the ViraFEST assay, the study expanded antigen-specific CD4+ T cells using viral peptide pools, then sequenced them. CD4+ T cells were isolated after approximately 10 days of culture. According to the study, vaccine recipients showed no prior SARS-CoV-2 infection and negative nucleocapsid antibodies. These receptors have no identified antigens. Clones were read by immunoSEQ multiplex PCR, and TCRdb kept only the in-frame ones, dropping some. This sample yields roughly 30,000 clones, of which 73% are seen a single time; around 25% belongs to the top ten. Sequencing was performed on CD4+ T cells from PBMCs cultured with HCoV-OC43 spike peptides, taken before COVID-19 vaccination. Stated subset: HCoV-OC43 spike overlapping peptide pool stimulation. These receptors originate from a human donor who received a COVID-19 vaccine.

The chain recombines TRBV19 with TRBJ1-1; 7 nucleotides match TRBD1. The trim removed 7 bases at V and 5 bases at J, leaving 10 bases unmatched. Germline lookup yields CDR1 LNHDA and CDR2 SQIVND (reference sequence). The CDR3 sequence is 14 residues long. This chain's CDR3 is CASTPPSRGTEAFF. Here the CDR3 DNA reads TGTGCCAGTACCCCTCCCTCCAGGGGGACTGAAGCTTTCTTT.

The chain recombines TRBV12-3 or TRBV12-4 with TRBJ1-2; 7 positions agree with TRBD1. This CDR3 spans 11 amino acids. J gave up 10 bases and V 5 bases, and 4 bases lay outside the gene matches. CDR3 bases: TGTGCCAGCAGTCCTGGGACAGCCTACACCTTC. As protein: CASSPGTAYTF.

This clone showed up just a few times. Compared with germline, one end of the junction differs, possibly owing to a read error. This chain joins TRBV7-7 and TRBJ1-5; D is uncertain. The CDR3 is 17 amino acids. Looked up from germline, CDR1 is SSHAT and CDR2 is FNYEAQ (reference sequence). CDR3 coding DNA: TGTGCTAGCAGCTTAGGTTTAACAGTTTTTAGCAATCAGCCCCAGCATTTT. Its protein is CASSLGLTVFSNQPQHF.

The rearrangement joins TRBV18 to TRBJ1-1; unclear D gene. Germline V lookup: CDR1 KGHSH, CDR2 LQKENI. The CDR3 is made up of 13 amino acids. Trimming took off 4 bases at V and 0 bases at J, with 6 bases between the two ends. CDR3 nucleotides: TGTGCCAGCTCACGAACGGTGAACACTGAAGCTTTCTTT. Translated: CASSRTVNTEAFF. The variable domain in full, completed from reference TRBV18 and TRBJ1-1, reads NAGVMQNPRHLVRRRGQEARLRCSPMKGHSHVYWYRQLPEEGLKFMVYLQKENIIDESGMPKERFSAEFPKEGPSILRIQQVVRGDSAAYFCASSRTVNTEAFFGQGTRLTVV.

V is TRBV27 and J is TRBJ2-2; no reliable D call. Germline loops: CDR1 MNHEY, CDR2 SMNVEV (reference sequence). There are 12 residues in the CDR3. Trimming took off 4 bases at V and 1 base at J, with 1 base between the two ends. The CDR3 loop is CASSWNTGELFF. DNA for the CDR3: TGTGCCAGCAGTTGGAACACCGGGGAGCTGTTTTTT.